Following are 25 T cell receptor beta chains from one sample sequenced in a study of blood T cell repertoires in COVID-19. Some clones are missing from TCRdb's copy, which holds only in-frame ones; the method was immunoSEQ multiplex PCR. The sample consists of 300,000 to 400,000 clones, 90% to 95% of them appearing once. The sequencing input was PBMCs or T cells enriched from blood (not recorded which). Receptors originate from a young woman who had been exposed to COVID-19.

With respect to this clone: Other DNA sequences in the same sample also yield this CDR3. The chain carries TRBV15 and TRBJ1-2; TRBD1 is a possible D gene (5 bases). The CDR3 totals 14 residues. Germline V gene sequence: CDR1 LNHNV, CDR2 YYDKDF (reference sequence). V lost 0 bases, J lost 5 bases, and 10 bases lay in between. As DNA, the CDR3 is TGTGCCACCAGCAGAGATACAGGTCCTTATGGCTACACCTTC. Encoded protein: CATSRDTGPYGYTF. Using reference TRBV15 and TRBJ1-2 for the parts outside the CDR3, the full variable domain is DAMVIQNPRYQVTQFGKPVTLSCSQTLNHNVMYWYQQKSSQAPKLLFHYYDKDFNNEADTPDNFQSRRPNTSFCFLDIRSPGLGDTAMYLCATSRDTGPYGYTFGSGTRLTVV.

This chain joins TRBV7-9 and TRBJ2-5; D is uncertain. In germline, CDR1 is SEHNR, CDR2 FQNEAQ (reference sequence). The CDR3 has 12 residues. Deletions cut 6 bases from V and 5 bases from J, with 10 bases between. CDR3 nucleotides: TGTGCCAGCAGGGCCCCGCGGGAGACCCAGTACTTC. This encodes CASRAPRETQYF.

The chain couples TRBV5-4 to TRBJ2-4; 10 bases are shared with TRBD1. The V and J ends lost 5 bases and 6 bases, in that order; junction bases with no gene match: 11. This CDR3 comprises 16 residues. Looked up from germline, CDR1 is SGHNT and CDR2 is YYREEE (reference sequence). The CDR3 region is CASSILGQGVRNIQYF. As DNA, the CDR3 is TGTGCCAGCAGTATCCTAGGACAGGGGGTACGAAACATTCAGTACTTC.

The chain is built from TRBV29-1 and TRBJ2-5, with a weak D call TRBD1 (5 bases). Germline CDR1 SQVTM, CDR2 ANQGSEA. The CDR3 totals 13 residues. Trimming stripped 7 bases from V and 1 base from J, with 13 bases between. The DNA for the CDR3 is TGCAGCGCAGACCAGGGTTCCCAAGAGACCCAGTACTTC. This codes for CSADQGSQETQYF.

CDR3 region: CSVSGFETQYF. CDR3 nucleotide sequence: TGCAGCGTCTCAGGGTTTGAGACCCAGTACTTC. The chain employs TRBV29-1 and TRBJ2-5, with a weak D call TRBD1 (5 bases). The length of the CDR3 is 11 residues. V was shortened by 6 bases and J by 5 bases, with 10 bases between the two germline ends. Germline values: CDR1 SQVTM, CDR2 ANQGSEA.

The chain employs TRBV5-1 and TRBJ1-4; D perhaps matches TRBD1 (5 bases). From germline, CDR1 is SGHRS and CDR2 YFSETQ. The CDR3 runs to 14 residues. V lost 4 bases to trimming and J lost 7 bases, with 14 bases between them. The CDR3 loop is CASSLGGQGEKLFF. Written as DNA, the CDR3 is TGCGCCAGCAGCCTCGGAGGGCAGGGTGAAAAACTGTTTTTT.

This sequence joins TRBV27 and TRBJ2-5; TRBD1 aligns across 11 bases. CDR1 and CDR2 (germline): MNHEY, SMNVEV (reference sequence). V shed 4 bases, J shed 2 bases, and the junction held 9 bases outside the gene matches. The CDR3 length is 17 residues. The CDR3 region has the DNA TGTGCCAGCAGTTACGGCCCGGGACAGGGGGTGCAAGAGACCCAGTACTTC. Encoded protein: CASSYGPGQGVQETQYF.

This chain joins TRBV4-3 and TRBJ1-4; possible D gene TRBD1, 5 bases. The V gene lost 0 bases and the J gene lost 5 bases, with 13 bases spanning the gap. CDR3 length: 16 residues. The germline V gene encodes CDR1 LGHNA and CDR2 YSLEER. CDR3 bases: TGCGCCAGCAGCCAAGATACGGCAGGGTTGAATGAAAAACTGTTTTTT. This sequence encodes CASSQDTAGLNEKLFF.

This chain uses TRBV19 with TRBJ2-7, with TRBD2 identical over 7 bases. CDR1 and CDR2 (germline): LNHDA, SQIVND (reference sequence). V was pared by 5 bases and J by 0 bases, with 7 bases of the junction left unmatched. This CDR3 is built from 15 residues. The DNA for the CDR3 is TGTGCCAGTAGTGTCTCTAGCGGCAGCTCCTACGAGCAGTACTTC. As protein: CASSVSSGSSYEQYF. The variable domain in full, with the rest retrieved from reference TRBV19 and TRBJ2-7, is DGGITQSPKYLFRKEGQNVTLSCEQNLNHDAMYWYRQDPGQGLRLIYYSQIVNDFQKGDIAEGYSVSREKKESFPLTVTSAQKNPTAFYLCASSVSSGSSYEQYFGPGTRLTVT.

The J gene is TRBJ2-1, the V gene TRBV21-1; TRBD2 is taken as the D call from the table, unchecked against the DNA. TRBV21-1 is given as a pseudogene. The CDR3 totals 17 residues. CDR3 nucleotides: TGTGCCAGCAGCAGGTCGTTTCTCGGAGAGTCCTACAATGAGCAGTTCTTC. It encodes CASSRSFLGESYNEQFF.

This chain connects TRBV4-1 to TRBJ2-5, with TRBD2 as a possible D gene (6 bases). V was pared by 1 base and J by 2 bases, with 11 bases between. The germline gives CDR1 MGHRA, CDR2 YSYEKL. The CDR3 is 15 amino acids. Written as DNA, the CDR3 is TGCGCCAGCAGCCAAGTCCCGACTAGACAAGAGACCCAGTACTTC. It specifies CASSQVPTRQETQYF.

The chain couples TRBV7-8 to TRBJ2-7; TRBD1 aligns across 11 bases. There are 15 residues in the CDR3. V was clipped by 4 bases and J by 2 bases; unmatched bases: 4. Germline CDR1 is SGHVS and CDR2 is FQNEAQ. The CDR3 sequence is CASSWPDRGPYEQYF. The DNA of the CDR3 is TGTGCCAGCAGCTGGCCGGACAGGGGGCCCTACGAGCAGTACTTC.

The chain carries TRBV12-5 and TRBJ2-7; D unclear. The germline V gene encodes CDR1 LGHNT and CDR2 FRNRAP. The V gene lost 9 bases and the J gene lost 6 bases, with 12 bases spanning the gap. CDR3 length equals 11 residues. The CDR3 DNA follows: TGTGCTAGAACCGCGGCATTCGAGCAGTACTTC. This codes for CARTAAFEQYF.

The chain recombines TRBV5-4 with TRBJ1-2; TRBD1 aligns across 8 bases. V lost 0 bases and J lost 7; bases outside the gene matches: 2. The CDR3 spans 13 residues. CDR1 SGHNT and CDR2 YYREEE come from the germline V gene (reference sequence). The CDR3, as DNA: TGTGCCAGCAGCTTGGGACAGGGGTCTGGCTACACCTTC. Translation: CASSLGQGSGYTF.

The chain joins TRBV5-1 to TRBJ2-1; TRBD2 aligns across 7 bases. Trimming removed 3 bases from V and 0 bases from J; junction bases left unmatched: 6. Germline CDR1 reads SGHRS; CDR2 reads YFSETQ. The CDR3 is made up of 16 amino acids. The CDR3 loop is CASSSVGGYSYNEQFF. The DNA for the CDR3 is TGCGCCAGCAGCTCCGTCGGGGGGTACTCCTACAATGAGCAGTTCTTC.

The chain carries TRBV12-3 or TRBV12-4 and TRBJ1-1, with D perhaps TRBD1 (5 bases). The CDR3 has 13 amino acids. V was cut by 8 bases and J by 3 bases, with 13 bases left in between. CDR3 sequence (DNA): TGTGCCAGCTCGATAGGGACTTACACTGAAGCTTTCTTT. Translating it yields CASSIGTYTEAFF.

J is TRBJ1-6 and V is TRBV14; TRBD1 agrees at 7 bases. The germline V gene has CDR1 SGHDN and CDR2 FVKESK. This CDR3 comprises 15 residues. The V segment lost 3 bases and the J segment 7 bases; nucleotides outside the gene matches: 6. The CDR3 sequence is CASSQLTGINSPLHF. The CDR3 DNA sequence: TGTGCCAGCAGCCAGCTGACAGGGATCAATTCACCCCTCCACTTT.

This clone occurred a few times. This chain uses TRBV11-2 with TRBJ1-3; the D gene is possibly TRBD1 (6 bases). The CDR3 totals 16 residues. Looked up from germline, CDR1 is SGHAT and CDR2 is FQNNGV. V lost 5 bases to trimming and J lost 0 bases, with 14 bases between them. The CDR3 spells CASSRGTGRSGNTIYF. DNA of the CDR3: TGTGCCAGCAGCAGAGGAACAGGGCGCTCTGGAAACACCATATATTTT.

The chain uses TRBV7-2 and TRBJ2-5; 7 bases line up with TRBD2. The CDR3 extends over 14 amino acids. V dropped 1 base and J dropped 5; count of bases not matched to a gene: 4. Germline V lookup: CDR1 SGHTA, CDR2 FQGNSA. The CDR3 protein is CASSLGSGAETQYF. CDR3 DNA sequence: TGTGCCAGCAGCTTAGGAAGCGGGGCGGAGACCCAGTACTTC. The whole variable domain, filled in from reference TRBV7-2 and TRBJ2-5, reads GAGVSQSPSNKVTEKGKDVELRCDPISGHTALYWYRQSLGQGLEFLIYFQGNSAPDKSGLPSDRFSAERTGGSVSTLTIQRTQQEDSAVYLCASSLGSGAETQYFGPGTRLLVL.

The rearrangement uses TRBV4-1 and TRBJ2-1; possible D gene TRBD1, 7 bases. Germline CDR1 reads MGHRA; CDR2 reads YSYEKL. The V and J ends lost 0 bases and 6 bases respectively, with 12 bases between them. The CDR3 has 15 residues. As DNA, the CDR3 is TGCGCCAGCAGCCAAGATCAGGGGGGTAGCAATGAGCAGTTCTTC. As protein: CASSQDQGGSNEQFF.

For the CDR3, the DNA is TGCGCCAGCAGCCAAATAGCGGGGCCACGGTACTTC. Translation: CASSQIAGPRYF. This rearrangement joins TRBV4-1 to TRBJ2-7, with 8 bases matching TRBD2. CDR3 length: 12 residues. The germline gives CDR1 MGHRA, CDR2 YSYEKL. V trimming: 2 bases; J trimming: 12 bases; junction bases outside the gene matches: 6.

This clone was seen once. The CDR3 spells CASSIDRIYGYTF. The CDR3 region has the DNA TGTGCCAGTAGTATTGACAGAATCTATGGCTACACCTTC. The chain carries TRBV19 and TRBJ1-2; D is perhaps TRBD1 (5 bases). The CDR3 contains 13 residues. CDR1 and CDR2 from the germline V gene are LNHDA and SQIVND (reference sequence). V was shortened by 3 bases and J by 4 bases, with 9 bases between the two germline ends.

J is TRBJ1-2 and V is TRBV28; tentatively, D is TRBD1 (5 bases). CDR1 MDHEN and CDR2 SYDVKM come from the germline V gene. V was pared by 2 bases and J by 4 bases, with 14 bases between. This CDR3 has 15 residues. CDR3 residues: CASSLRARVGYGYTF. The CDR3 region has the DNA TGTGCCAGCAGTTTACGGGCCAGGGTCGGCTATGGCTACACCTTC.

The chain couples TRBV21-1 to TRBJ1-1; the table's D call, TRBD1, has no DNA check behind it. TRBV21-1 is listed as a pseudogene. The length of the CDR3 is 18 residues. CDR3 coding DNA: TGTGCCAGCAGCAAAAACTCTATGGACATGGGTATGGACACTGAAGCTTTCTTT. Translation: CASSKNSMDMGMDTEAFF.

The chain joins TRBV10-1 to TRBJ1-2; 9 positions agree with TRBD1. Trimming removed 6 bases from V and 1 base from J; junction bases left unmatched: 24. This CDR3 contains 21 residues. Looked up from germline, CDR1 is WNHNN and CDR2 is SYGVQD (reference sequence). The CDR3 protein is CASRSLGTGTHCTEGNYGYTF. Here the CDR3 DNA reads TGCGCCAGCAGAAGCCTTGGGACAGGGACCCATTGTACCGAGGGTAACTATGGCTACACCTTC.